This record covers a single T cell receptor (beta chain). The data originate from a study of technical replicates of blood from several donors. Assay: immunoSEQ multiplex PCR; the TCRdb copy retains only in-frame clones and omits some. The repertoire holds about 70,000 clones, with just under 95% as singletons. The CDR3 length is 16 residues. The germline V gene encodes CDR1 SGHRS and CDR2 YFSETQ. Trimming cost V 3 bases and J 4 bases; bases outside gene matches: 4. The chain links TRBV5-1 to TRBJ2-3; 14 nucleotides match TRBD2. The clonotype comes from a human donor in good health. Sequenced: T cells isolated from PBMCs. CDR3 residues: CASSSLTSGRADTQYF. CDR3 bases: TGCGCCAGCAGCTCCCTGACTAGCGGGAGGGCAGATACGCAGTATTTT.